The sequence of this T cell receptor beta chain was determined in a study of blood T cell repertoires in COVID-19 (dated by TCRdb to 2020 to 2021). Background on the whole study: Samples from collaborators originated in the United States, Italy and Spain and spanned both the acute and convalescent phases of COVID-19. A freely available public database, intended as a resource for researchers studying the immune response to SARS-CoV-2, is where the repertoires were released. The material from the prospective study consisted of cDNA or gDNA derived from T cells, B-cell-depleted T cells, or PBMCs. Subjects who had been exposed to COVID-19, were actively infected with it, or had recovered from it provided the deeply sampled blood TCRbeta repertoires that made up the dataset. A de-identified subject ID, COVID-19 status, age in years and sex were almost always included in the sample metadata. The samples were drawn from the first 160 participants of the ongoing ImmuneRACE study and from 1,254 subjects provided by 6 global collaborators. HLA class I and class II types, where available, came from metadata supplied by the sample provider rather than from assay-based typing.

For this clone: Its antigen remains undetermined. One base away there is no much larger clone; base qualities are not given.

The immunoSEQ Assay, a bias-controlled multiplex PCR, was used to amplify TCRbeta CDR3 regions from genomic DNA. The paper's data handling went like this. The number of nucleated cells in each sample was estimated by amplification of reference gene primers within the assay. To quantify the absolute abundance of each unique TCRbeta CDR3 rearrangement, sequence reads were collapsed and filtered. For each sample, productive Simpson clonality was calculated as the square root of Simpson's diversity index over productive rearrangements. In TCRdb, the immuneACCESS table is reduced to in-frame sequences with V and J assigned. These tables do not hold every clone; where another copy was compared, an unresolved V gene accounts for under half, and the others remain unexplained. From that table come the V and J calls and clone size; the DNA was used to work out D and trimming. The sample contains 240,000 or so clones, roughly 81% of them found a single time. The top ten clonotypes cover approximately 7.5% of the sample.

The CDR3 has 16 amino acids, counting the end cysteine and phenylalanine. Left in the record is the CDR3 DNA by itself, 48 bases read in frame from the first base. CDR1 and CDR2, per the germline V gene, are SGHTA and FQGNSA. Here V drops 5 bases and J drops 3 bases, and the junction holds 3 bases not matched to any gene. The investigation overall reported the following: How much clinical and demographic metadata was included differed by source and by participant, and the metadata was provided uncurated.

In Seattle, one collaborating source enrolled patients while the infection was active and tracked those patients longitudinally over the course of disease. The collaborating institutions used their own protocols to collect whole blood in K2EDTA tubes. For TCRbeta analysis, collaborators shipped samples as frozen whole blood, isolated PBMCs, or DNA extracted from either of those sample types. The sequence joins TRBV7-2 to TRBJ2-1; TRBD2 lines up with 14 middle nucleotides. The sequence was obtained from a woman at least 80 years old with COVID-19, enrolled during active disease. The sequencing sample was made of peripheral blood. CDR3 region: CASSLTSGRVYNEQFF. Read as DNA, the sequence is TGTGCCAGCAGCCTGACTAGCGGGAGGGTCTACAATGAGCAGTTCTTC.